The T cell receptor (beta chain) under discussion was sequenced for a study of T-cell memory formation after mild COVID-19. Points on this clonotype: Its antigen is still unknown.

Germline CDR1 and CDR2: MNHEY and SVGAGI. V trimming: 5 bases; J trimming: 1 base; junction bases outside the gene matches: 7. The CDR3 extends over 15 amino acids. With constant-segment primers, 5'RACE yielded cDNA libraries of TCR alpha and TCR beta that carried sample barcodes and UMIs. TCRdb used MiXCR to reprocess the 5' RACE reads, holding one entry per CDR3 protein. The profile shows approximately 150,000 distinct CDR3 sequences, approximately 15% of them singletons. Study-wide findings and caveats: Clones that contracted clustered mainly in CM and EM if CD4+ and in EMRA if CD8+. Whether second-wave clones peaking at day 37 were SARS-CoV-2 specific went unconfirmed.

This receptor was identified in an adult woman who had mild COVID-19 (a few samples of this study predate the infection). Cell type and time point are not known. Sample: PBMCs or a T cell subset sorted from them (not recorded which). V gene TRBV6-5 combines with J gene TRBJ2-7, with 8 bases that match TRBD1. CDR3 sequence reads: CASSPPGQASYEQYF. In DNA, the CDR3 is TGTGCCAGCAGTCCTCCGGGACAGGCTTCCTACGAGCAGTACTTC.